The 28 T cell receptor beta chains presented below share a single source sample, sequenced in a study of tumor-infiltrating lymphocytes in primary liver carcinoma. Bulk tissue was left unsorted, and RNA and DNA were co-extracted from 20-30 mg of it. Total RNA (around 500 ng) served as template for TCR beta cDNA synthesis primed by a constant-region primer. Slightly modified ARM-PCR with three nested multiplex PCR rounds yielded TCR beta libraries. Use of TRBV1-TRBV30 forward primers with a C-beta reverse primer characterized the first two PCR rounds, which lasted 10 cycles each. TCRdb recomputed calls from the multiplex PCR reads with MiXCR, one row per CDR3 protein. The sample has some 120,000 distinct CDR3 sequences, around 60% seen once. The sequenced sample was liver tumor tissue from sampling region 1. Regarding subset: tumor region T1, superior pole. The receptors were gathered from a woman aged 60 to 75 with primary liver carcinoma and hepatitis B virus infection.

This chain uses TRBV5-1 with TRBJ2-1; TRBD1 matches at 11 bases. The trim removed 5 bases at V and 3 bases at J, leaving 7 bases unmatched. This CDR3 comprises 16 residues. Germline V lookup: CDR1 SGHRS, CDR2 YFSETQ. CDR3: CASSQLGTGGYNEQFF. The CDR3 DNA is TGCGCCAGCAGTCAACTGGGGACAGGGGGCTACAATGAGCAGTTCTTC.

In DNA form, the CDR3 reads TGCAGTGCTCCCGGGACAGGGGGCTCTAATTCACCCCTCCACTTT. Its protein product is CSAPGTGGSNSPLHF. The rearrangement uses TRBV20-1 and TRBJ1-6, with TRBD1 matching 12 bases. The CDR3 loop spans 15 amino acids. Germline trimming cut 5 bases from V and 6 bases from J; bases unmatched to any gene: 5. Germline assignment: CDR1 DFQATT and CDR2 SNEGSKA (reference sequence).

This rearrangement joins TRBV4-1 to TRBJ2-3; D may be TRBD1 or TRBD2 (5 bases each). Germline V gene sequence: CDR1 MGHRA, CDR2 YSYEKL. V was cut by 6 bases and J by 1 base, with 17 bases left in between. The CDR3 runs 16 residues. The CDR3 nucleotides read TGCGCCAGCAGACAGGAGGCTAACGTGGGCACAGATACGCAGTATTTT. Translated, it gives CASRQEANVGTDTQYF.

In the case of this clonotype: A much larger clone is a single base away; this may be a read error. The chain is built from TRBV6-1 and TRBJ1-2; 10 bases are shared with TRBD1. Per germline, CDR1 MNHNS and CDR2 SASEGT. This CDR3 spans 14 amino acids. CDR3 nucleotides: TGTGTCAGCAATAGGGACAGGGGCGAGTATGGCTACACCTTC. It specifies CVSNRDRGEYGYTF.

Concerning this clonotype itself: One end of the junction does not line up with germline, which may come from a read error. V gene TRBV6-2 or TRBV6-3 combines with J gene TRBJ2-4, with a weak D call TRBD1 (6 bases). The CDR3 totals 15 residues. Germline V CDR1 and CDR2: MNHEY, SVGEGT. In DNA form, the CDR3 reads TGTGCCAGCAGTGGTTCGGGACAAGCCAAAAACACTCAGTACTTC. Translating it yields CASSGSGQAKNTQYF.

As concerns this clonotype: The CDR3 does not end in the conserved phenylalanine or tryptophan, so this is likely a read error. The V and J genes are TRBV28 and TRBJ2-1, with D maybe TRBD1 (5 bases). The germline V gene has CDR1 MDHEN and CDR2 SYDVKM. Trimming took off 8 bases at V and 0 bases at J, with 14 bases between the two ends. The CDR3 totals 15 residues. CDR3 nucleotides: TGTGCCAGCGGGGCCGACCCAAGCTCCTACAATGAGCAGTTCTAC. It specifies CASGADPSSYNEQFY.

As concerns this clonotype: One end of the junction is discordant with germline, which a read error may explain. The chain combines TRBV6-5 with TRBJ2-5, with TRBD2 identical over 7 bases. The CDR3 extends over 15 amino acids. CDR1 is MNHEY and CDR2 is SVGAGI in the germline V gene. CDR3 nucleotides: TGTGCCAGCAGGTCCACTAGCGCCCTCCAAGGGACCCAGTACTTC. Protein sequence: CASRSTSALQGTQYF.

The chain uses TRBV11-2 and TRBJ2-1; 11 bases match TRBD2. With V trimmed by 5 bases and J by 7 bases, 10 bases remained unmatched. This CDR3 comprises 16 residues. Germline CDR1 is SGHAT and CDR2 is FQNNGV. CDR3 protein: CASSLWTSGSENEQFF. CDR3 nucleotide sequence: TGTGCCAGCAGCCTGTGGACTAGCGGGTCAGAAAATGAGCAGTTCTTC.

Points on this clonotype: A much larger clone lies a single base off, so this may be a read error. The CDR3 loop reads CASSGNRDNSYQQYF. DNA of the CDR3: TGTGCCAGCAGCGGGAACCGGGACAATTCCTACCAGCAGTACTTC. The chain links TRBV5-4 to TRBJ2-7; tentatively, D is TRBD1 (6 bases). There are 15 residues in the CDR3. Germline V gives CDR1 SGHNT, CDR2 YYREEE (reference sequence).

Turning to this clonotype: One end of the junction varies from germline; a read error may be responsible. V and J are TRBV7-9 and TRBJ2-7; 12 nucleotides agree with TRBD2. The CDR3 is 18 amino acids. From germline, CDR1 is SEHNR and CDR2 FQNEAQ (reference sequence). This CDR3 is CASSLKSGLAGGPYDQYF. CDR3 nucleotides: TGTGCCAGCAGCTTAAAATCTGGTCTAGCGGGAGGGCCCTACGATCAGTACTTC. The full variable domain, with the rest looked up from reference TRBV7-9 and TRBJ2-7, is DTGVSQNPRHKITKRGQNVTFRCDPISEHNRLYWYRQTLGQGPEFLTYFQNEAQLEKSRLLSDRFSAERPKGSFSTLEIQRTEQGDSAMYLCASSLKSGLAGGPYDQYFGPGTRLTVT.

With respect to this clonotype: A junction end diverges from the germline sequence, so it may reflect a read error. The chain uses TRBV11-1 and TRBJ2-1, with TRBD2 matching 11 bases. CDR3 length equals 16 residues. The germline V gene has CDR1 SGHAT and CDR2 FQDESV (reference sequence). CDR3 amino acids: CASSLFSGRAYNKQFF. CDR3 coding DNA: TGTGCCAGTAGCTTATTTAGCGGGAGGGCCTACAATAAGCAGTTCTTC.

The count of this clonotype is one. This CDR3 fails to terminate in the conserved phenylalanine or tryptophan, so it likely reflects a read error. The V and J genes are TRBV11-2 and TRBJ1-3; the D is unclear. This CDR3 has 12 amino acids. Deletions cut 1 base from V and 4 bases from J, with 2 bases between. CDR1 and CDR2 (germline): SGHAT, FQNNGV. The CDR3 DNA sequence: TGTGCCAGCAGCTTAGGCGGAAACACCATATATTGT. Translated, it gives CASSLGGNTIYC.

A word on this clonotype: A much larger clonotype is one base distant, so this may be a read error. The chain couples TRBV4-1 to TRBJ2-1; 14 bases align to TRBD2. Trimming cost V 4 bases and J 5 bases; bases outside gene matches: 4. The CDR3 spans 16 residues. From germline, CDR1 is MGHRA and CDR2 YSYEKL. CDR3 DNA: TGCGCCAGCAGCCTAGTGGGACTAGCGGGGGACAATGAGCAGTTCTTC. This encodes CASSLVGLAGDNEQFF.

Regarding this clonotype: The conserved phenylalanine or tryptophan is not found at the CDR3 terminus, so this likely reflects a read error. No DNA is shown, since the ends of the CDR3 on it are uncertain; the CDR3 is the one TCRdb lists. V usage is TRBV11-2 and J usage is TRBJ1-2; the table's D call, TRBD1, has no DNA check behind it. Counting both end residues, the CDR3 totals 15 amino acids. Germline values: CDR1 SGHAT, CDR2 FQNNGV. The CDR3 here is CASSQVLGERDGYTL.

This clonotype turned up a few times. The chain links TRBV6-1 to TRBJ2-6, with D perhaps being TRBD1 or TRBD2 (6 bases each). Trimming pared 6 bases from V and 0 bases from J, leaving 9 bases between. Per the germline V gene, CDR1 is MNHNS and CDR2 is SASEGT. This CDR3 contains 15 residues. CDR3 residues: CASREGGSGANVLTF. In DNA form, the CDR3 reads TGTGCCAGCAGAGAGGGGGGCTCTGGGGCCAACGTCCTGACTTTC.

As for this clonotype: An end of the junction differs from the germline gene, which may be a read error. The rearrangement joins TRBV11-2 to TRBJ2-7, with unresolved D. CDR3 length: 13 amino acids. Germline V CDR1 and CDR2: SGHAT, FQNNGV. CDR3 sequence reads: CTSSLDPALGQYF. In DNA, the CDR3 is TGTACCAGCAGCTTAGACCCAGCGCTAGGGCAGTACTTC.

In its sample, this clonotype was seen once. V gene TRBV29-1 combines with J gene TRBJ2-3; TRBD2 might be the D (5 bases). The length of the CDR3 is 14 residues. The V end was cut by 4 bases, the J end by 5 bases, with 16 bases between. Germline lookup yields CDR1 SQVTM and CDR2 ANQGSEA. The CDR3 sequence: CSVGRRGVLDTQYF. The CDR3 region has the DNA TGCAGCGTTGGACGACGGGGAGTGTTAGATACGCAGTATTTT.

The chain links TRBV5-1 to TRBJ2-3; D is uncertain. The CDR3 has 13 amino acids. Trimming stripped 5 bases from V and 0 bases from J, with 7 bases between. Germline V gene sequence: CDR1 SGHRS, CDR2 YFSETQ. CDR3 sequence (DNA): TGCGCCAGCAGGATTGGAAGCACAGATACGCAGTATTTT. Its translation is CASRIGSTDTQYF.

This clonotype was detected a few times. The chain recombines TRBV25-1 with TRBJ2-1; perhaps D is TRBD1 or TRBD2 (5 bases each). The CDR3 totals 16 residues. V was shortened by 3 bases and J by 0 bases, with 12 bases between the two germline ends. CDR1 and CDR2 from the germline V gene are MGHDK and SYGVNS. In DNA form, the CDR3 reads TGTGCCAGCAGTGATTCCGGGGCCAGCTCCTACAATGAGCAGTTCTTC. It translates to CASSDSGASSYNEQFF. The variable domain in full, with the rest retrieved from reference TRBV25-1 and TRBJ2-1, is EADIYQTPRYLVIGTGKKITLECSQTMGHDKMYWYQQDPGMELHLIHYSYGVNSTEKGDLSSESTVSRIRTEHFPLTLESARPSHTSQYLCASSDSGASSYNEQFFGPGTRLTVL.

At least ten counts were recorded for this clonotype. The chain has TRBV6-2 or TRBV6-3 and TRBJ2-3; 8 bases are a match to TRBD2. Germline loops: CDR1 MNHEY, CDR2 SVGEGT. The V segment lost 2 bases and the J segment 3 bases; nucleotides outside the gene matches: 7. There are 16 residues in the CDR3. CDR3 amino acids: CASSYGAGGMTDTQYF. CDR3 DNA sequence: TGTGCCAGCAGTTACGGGGCGGGAGGCATGACAGATACGCAGTATTTT.

On this clonotype itself: The conserved phenylalanine or tryptophan is not found at the CDR3 terminus, so this likely reflects a read error. Because the CDR3's place on the DNA is in doubt, the DNA is left out and the CDR3 is given as listed by TCRdb. The chain employs TRBV12-3 or TRBV12-4 and TRBJ1-2. The CDR3 is 12 amino acids long, termini counted. The CDR3 loop reads CASSLSGSGHTI.

Only a few counts were recorded for this clonotype. The chain employs TRBV5-5 and TRBJ2-7; D not resolved. Germline loops: CDR1 SGHKS, CDR2 YYEKEE (reference sequence). Trimming left V 3 bases short and J 2 bases short, with 15 bases between. This CDR3 comprises 15 residues. The CDR3 DNA follows: TGTGCCAGCAGCTCAGAAGAGAAGTACCCCTACGAGCAGTACTTC. It encodes CASSSEEKYPYEQYF.

For this clonotype: A junction end diverges from the germline sequence, so it may reflect a read error. The chain uses TRBV29-1 and TRBJ2-3; 10 bases map to TRBD2. The CDR3 length is 12 residues. Germline V gene lookup returns CDR1 SQVTM and CDR2 ANQGSEA. The CDR3 region has the DNA TGCAGCATGGGGACTAGCGAGGATATGCAGTATTTT. Translating it yields CSMGTSEDMQYF.

The chain uses TRBV5-1 and TRBJ2-1, with TRBD2 as a possible D gene (5 bases). V gave up 0 bases and J gave up 5 bases, with 12 bases separating them. The CDR3 length is 15 residues. Germline assignment: CDR1 SGHRS and CDR2 YFSETQ. In DNA form, the CDR3 reads TGCGCCAGCAGCTTGGTCAGGAGGCAACACAATGAGCAGTTCTTC. Its translation: CASSLVRRQHNEQFF.

The chain carries TRBV28 and TRBJ2-1, with TRBD1 as a possible D gene (5 bases). With 10 bases removed from V and 3 bases from J, the gap between germline ends came to 16 bases. CDR3 length: 14 residues. The germline V gene has CDR1 MDHEN and CDR2 SYDVKM. The DNA of the CDR3 is TGTGCCACCCTGCAGGGCAGGAACTACAATGAGCAGTTCTTC. Its translation is CATLQGRNYNEQFF.

In regard to this clonotype: Likely a read error: the CDR3 ends without its conserved phenylalanine or tryptophan. The DNA is omitted, as the CDR3 cannot be located on it reliably, and the CDR3 follows TCRdb's listing. The chain has TRBV11-1 and TRBJ1-2; the table assigns TRBD1, which was not confirmed against the DNA. The CDR3 length equals 15 residues, ends included. CDR1 is SGHAT, CDR2 FQDESV, per germline (reference sequence). CDR3 loop: CASSDRQDPLGGCTS.

About this clonotype: The conserved closing phenylalanine or tryptophan is absent in this CDR3, likely reflecting a read error. The chain recombines TRBV11-1 with TRBJ1-2; a possible D gene is TRBD1 (5 bases). The CDR3 runs to 16 residues. Germline CDR1 and CDR2: SGHAT and FQDESV (reference sequence). CDR3 coding DNA: TGTGCCAGCAGCCTCACACCACGCGGGACTAACTATGGTTACACCTTA. Translating gives CASSLTPRGTNYGYTL.

This clonotype was seen many times. The V call is TRBV6-5, the J call TRBJ2-3; a possible D gene is TRBD1 (6 bases). Per the germline V gene, CDR1 is MNHEY and CDR2 is SVGAGI. V was cut by 8 bases and J by 1 base, with 19 bases left in between. The CDR3 sequence is 16 residues long. CDR3 nucleotide sequence: TGTGCCAGCGCATCGTCAGGGGCGGTGGGCACAGATACGCAGTATTTT. Amino acid sequence: CASASSGAVGTDTQYF.